The present TCR beta chain was sequenced within a study of tumor-infiltrating lymphocytes in primary liver carcinoma (dated by TCRdb to 2015 to 2018). Describing the broader study: Between late 2015 and March 2016, roughly 5 patients in China with histopathologically diagnosed primary liver carcinoma had their tumors surgically resected. Each sample produced roughly 3.5 to 7.13 million productive TCRbeta reads, and read depth showed no significant difference between tissue types. TCRbeta repertoire sequencing, expression microarrays and whole-exome sequencing were combined in the study across five regions of each liver tumor, with adjacent normal tissue and blood also included. TCRbeta repertoire sequencing covered 35 or so specimens from 5 patients: 25 or so tumor regions, 5 adjacent noncancerous liver tissues and 5 peripheral blood samples. Technical replicate repertoires showed high reproducibility, with mean shared-clone rates near 0.89 and correlation coefficients above 0.95. Hepatocellular carcinoma (four) or combined HCC and intrahepatic cholangiocarcinoma (one) was present in the five patients, who were three men and two women aged 30 to 69 years. The five patients had tumors staged T1-T3 N0M0, with maximum diameters ranging from roughly 4.2 to 11 cm.

Inclusive of the bounding cysteine and phenylalanine, the CDR3 is 17 residues long. The only DNA kept is the CDR3, 51 bases in frame from the first base. CDR1 and CDR2 are read off the germline V gene as SGHAT and FQNNGV. Paper-wide results and their limitations: Pairs of tumor regions showed greater repertoire overlap (mean about 36%) than tumor-adjacent pairs (roughly 17%) or tumor-blood pairs (roughly 15%), which is consistent with antigen-driven expansion. Comparison of CD4+ and CD8+ T cell repertoires was precluded by the use of bulk unsorted samples. Because only the TCR beta chain was sequenced and unpaired alpha chains were not captured, true repertoire diversity is likely underestimated. Only 4 or 5 patients were included in the study, and the authors note that the findings should be validated in a larger study. Compared with blood, tumors had a significantly larger share of the repertoire taken up by the top 250 clones (p = 0.039).

Notes on this clonotype: It has no known antigen specificity. Relative to the germline gene, one junction end is altered; a read error may explain this.

TRIzol reagent was used to extract blood RNA from unsorted whole blood, while the DNeasy Blood & Tissue kit provided the germline DNA. At the time of sampling, the patients were treatment-naive and had chronic HBV infection. Before surgery, around 4 milliliters of peripheral blood were drawn into K2EDTA tubes. Starting from roughly 500 ng total RNA, TCRbeta-specific cDNA was produced by reverse transcription with a constant-region primer and ProtoScript II reverse transcriptase. The TCRbeta libraries were prepared through three rounds of nested multiplex PCR following a slightly modified ARM-PCR procedure. The first two PCR rounds used multiplex TRBV1-TRBV30 forward primers with a Cbeta reverse primer, each for approximately 10 cycles. Sample barcodes and Illumina adapters were added in a final 25-cycle PCR using Deep VentR polymerase. Before sequencing, amplicons of 200-500 bp were gel-purified using a QIAquick gel extraction kit. An Illumina HiSeq 2500 was used to sequence the TCRbeta amplicons with 250-bp paired-end reads. The source study handled its data this way. Quality trimming of reads was performed with Trimmomatic v0.33, and paired reads were merged with FLASH v1.2.11 so that full CDR3 sequences could be recovered. V, D and J germline segments were assigned to the rearranged TCRbeta sequences using MiGEC v1.2.1b. Clonotype statistics and Shannon-Wiener diversity indices were computed with VDJtools v1.0.0. Except for diversity analysis, only the 250 most abundant clonotypes of each sample were used in subsequent analyses to reduce sampling bias. TCRdb took the public reads, trimmed them with fastp at Q25, ran MiXCR for clone calling and kept in-frame beta chains. CDR3 protein duplicates are merged, each entry listing the most common genes and DNA. Here the V and J calls rest on TCRdb's processing, not on the authors' analysis. The sample table contains 300,000 to 400,000 distinct CDR3 sequences; only one count was recorded for roughly two thirds of them. The ten biggest clones cover under 8% of the sample.

Sequenced material: peripheral blood. The sequence was obtained from a man aged 35 to 55 with primary liver carcinoma and hepatitis B virus infection. Recombination joined TRBV11-2 with TRBJ2-7; no D gene is confidently identified. The nucleotide sequence is given as TGTGCCAACAGCTTAGGGCCCCCCCAGGTTCAGACATACGAGCAGTACTTC. Its protein reads: CANSLGPPQVQTYEQYF.